This TCR beta chain was obtained from a study of blood T cells in healthy people across ages. The study's findings and limits: Diversity was higher, and naive CD4+ cells more numerous, in long-lived donors than in aged donors. The CMV status of each donor remained undetermined, and this could have confounded shifts in expanded clonotypes.

The length of the CDR3 is 15 residues. CDR1 is LNHDA and CDR2 is SQIVND in the germline V gene (reference sequence). The authors ran a second PCR of 7 to 11 cycles using a sample-barcoded 5' primer and a J-beta primer mix. TCRdb independently ran MiXCR on the 5' RACE reads; one entry per CDR3 protein. The table shows hundreds of thousands of distinct CDR3 sequences, with more than 40% occurring only once. Points on this clonotype: The antigen is unknown. At one of its ends the junction is not consistent with the germline gene, which may arise from a read error.

Each sample yielded at least 6 million isolated PBMCs. Sequencing was performed on blood. The TCR comes from a man aged 55-75 years in good health. The chain links TRBV19 to TRBJ1-2; a possible D gene is TRBD1 (6 bases). CDR3 in DNA: TGTGCCAGCAGTAGCCGGACAGACCCAAGGAGGGGCTACACCTTC. It yields the protein CASSSRTDPRRGYTF.